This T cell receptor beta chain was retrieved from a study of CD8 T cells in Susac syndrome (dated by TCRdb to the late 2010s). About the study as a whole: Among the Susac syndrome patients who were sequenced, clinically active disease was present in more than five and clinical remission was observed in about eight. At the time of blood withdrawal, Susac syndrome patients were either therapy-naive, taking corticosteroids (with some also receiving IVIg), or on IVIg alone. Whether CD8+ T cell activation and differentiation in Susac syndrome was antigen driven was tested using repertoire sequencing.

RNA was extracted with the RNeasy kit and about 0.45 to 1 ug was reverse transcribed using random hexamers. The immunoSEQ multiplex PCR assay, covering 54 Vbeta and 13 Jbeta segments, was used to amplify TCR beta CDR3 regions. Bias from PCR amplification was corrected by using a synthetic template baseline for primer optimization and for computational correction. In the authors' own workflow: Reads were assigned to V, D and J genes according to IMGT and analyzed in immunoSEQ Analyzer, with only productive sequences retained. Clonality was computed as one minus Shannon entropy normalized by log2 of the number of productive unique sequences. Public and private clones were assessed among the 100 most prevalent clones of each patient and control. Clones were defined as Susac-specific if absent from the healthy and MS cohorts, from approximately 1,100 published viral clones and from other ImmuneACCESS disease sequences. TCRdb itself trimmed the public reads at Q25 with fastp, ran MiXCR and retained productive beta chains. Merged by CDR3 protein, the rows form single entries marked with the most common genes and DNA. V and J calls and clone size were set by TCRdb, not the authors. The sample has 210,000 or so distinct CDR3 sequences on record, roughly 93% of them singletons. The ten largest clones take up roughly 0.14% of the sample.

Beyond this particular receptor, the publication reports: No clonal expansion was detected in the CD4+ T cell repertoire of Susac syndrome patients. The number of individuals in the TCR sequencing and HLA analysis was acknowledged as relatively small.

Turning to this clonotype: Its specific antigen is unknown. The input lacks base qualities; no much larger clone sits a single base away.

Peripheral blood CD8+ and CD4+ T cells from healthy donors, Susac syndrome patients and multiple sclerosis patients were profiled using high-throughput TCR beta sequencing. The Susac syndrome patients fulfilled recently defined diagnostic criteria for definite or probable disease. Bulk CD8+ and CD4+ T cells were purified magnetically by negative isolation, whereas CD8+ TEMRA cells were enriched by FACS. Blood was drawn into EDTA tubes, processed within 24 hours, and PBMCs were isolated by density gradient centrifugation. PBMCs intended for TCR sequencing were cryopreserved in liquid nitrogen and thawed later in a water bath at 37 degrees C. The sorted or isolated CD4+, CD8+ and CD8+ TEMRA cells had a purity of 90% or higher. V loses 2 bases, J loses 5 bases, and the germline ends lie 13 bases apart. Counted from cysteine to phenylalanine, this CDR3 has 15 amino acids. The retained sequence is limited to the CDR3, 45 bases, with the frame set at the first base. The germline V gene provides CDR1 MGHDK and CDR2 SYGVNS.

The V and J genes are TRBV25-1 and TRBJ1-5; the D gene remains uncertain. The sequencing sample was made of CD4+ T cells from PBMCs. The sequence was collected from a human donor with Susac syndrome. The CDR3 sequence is CASSEPQENYQPQHF. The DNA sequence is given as TGTGCCAGCAGTGAACCTCAGGAGAATTATCAGCCCCAGCATTTT. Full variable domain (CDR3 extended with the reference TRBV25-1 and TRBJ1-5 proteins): EADIYQTPRYLVIGTGKKITLECSQTMGHDKMYWYQQDPGMELHLIHYSYGVNSTEKGDLSSESTVSRIRTEHFPLTLESARPSHTSQYLCASSEPQENYQPQHFGDGTRLSIL.